The rows below give T cell receptor beta chains drawn from one sample of a study of identical twins. TCRdb re-called the 5' RACE reads with MiXCR, one entry per CDR3 protein. The sample shows under 250,000 distinct CDR3 sequences, approximately 7.3% of them seen only once. This sample was shared with a second study, whose subject was yellow fever vaccine responses in identical twins.

Sequencing used CD8+ T cells sorted from blood. The receptors derive from a woman between 18 and 29 years old in good health. Each CDR3 is given with its conserved first and last residue. D genes are given only for firm matches. Rows give clone size only sometimes, using once, few, many, or a class for an expanded clone.

clone size,D gene,J gene,V gene,CDR3 DNA,CDR3 protein
.,.,TRBJ2-7,TRBV15,TGTGCCACCAGCAGAGATATTGGACGCTACGAGCAGTACTTC,CATSRDIGRYEQYF
.,TRBD1,TRBJ2-2,TRBV6-1,TGTGCCAGCAGTGTTCCGGGACAGGGTTTATCCGGGGAGCTGTTTTTT,CASSVPGQGLSGELFF
.,.,TRBJ2-3,TRBV12-3/TRBV12-4,TGTGCCAGCAACGGGCCGTTCCGAGATACGCAGTATTTT,CASNGPFRDTQYF
many,TRBD1,TRBJ2-1,TRBV29-1,TGCAGCGTTGAAGGGACAGGGTACGAGGGGCAGTTCTTC,CSVEGTGYEGQFF
few,.,TRBJ2-2,TRBV6-5,TGTGCCAGCAGTTACACAGGGAAGGGCGGGGAGCTGTTTTTT,CASSYTGKGGELFF
.,TRBD2,TRBJ2-2,TRBV2,TGTGCCAGCACCAACGGGGGACTAGCCCAAGCAGGCACCGGGGAGCTGTTTTTT,CASTNGGLAQAGTGELFF
.,.,TRBJ1-1,TRBV15,TGTGCCACCAGCAGAGATAAGGGCACTGAAGCTTTCTTT,CATSRDKGTEAFF
.,.,TRBJ2-7,TRBV19,TGTGCCAGTAGTATAGCAGACAGCCAAGCCTACGAGCAGTACTTC,CASSIADSQAYEQYF
many,.,TRBJ1-1,TRBV12-5,TGTGCTAGTGGTTTGGTATCGAAAAGACCTGAAGCTTTCTTT,CASGLVSKRPEAFF
few,TRBD1,TRBJ2-7,TRBV27,TGTGCCAGCAGTCCCTACGAGGGGGCCGGTTACGAGCAGTACTTC,CASSPYEGAGYEQYF
few,TRBD2,TRBJ2-5,TRBV10-3,TGTGCCATCAGCGGGACTAGCGGGGGGGCCCCTTCGTTTGAGACCCAGTACTTC,CAISGTSGGAPSFETQYF
.,.,TRBJ2-1,TRBV4-1,TGCGCCAGCAGCCAAGAACGGGCGGTGTACAATGAGCAGTTCTTC,CASSQERAVYNEQFF
.,TRBD1,TRBJ1-5,TRBV28,TGTGCCAGCAGTTTGGATTGGGGGACAGGGGCCAGTAGCAATCAGCCCCAGCATTTT,CASSLDWGTGASSNQPQHF
.,.,TRBJ2-2,TRBV5-6,TGTGCCAGCAGCTTGCCCGGGGGACAGTACACCGGGGAGCTGTTTTTT,CASSLPGGQYTGELFF
.,TRBD1,TRBJ2-3,TRBV29-1,TGCAGCGCCGAGACAGGGTTTCCGGTTACGCAGTATTTT,CSAETGFPVTQYF
many,.,TRBJ2-1,TRBV4-1,TGCGCCAGCAGCCAAGACCCGTTAGGTCCCTATGAGCAGTTCTTC,CASSQDPLGPYEQFF
.,.,TRBJ1-5,TRBV5-5,TGTGCCAGCAGCCTGGGGTTTGGCAATCAGCCCCAGCATTTT,CASSLGFGNQPQHF
few,.,TRBJ1-1,TRBV2,TGTGCCAGCACGGGCAGAGAAGCTTTCTTT,CASTGREAFF
few,.,TRBJ1-5,TRBV28,TGTGCCAGCAGTTTAGAACAGTATAGCAATCAGCCCCAGCATTTT,CASSLEQYSNQPQHF
.,TRBD2,TRBJ2-7,TRBV3-1,TGTGCCAGCAGCCCGTCGGGGGGGGGGCCCTCCTACGAGCAGTACTTC,CASSPSGGGPSYEQYF
.,TRBD2,TRBJ2-1,TRBV12-3/TRBV12-4,TGTGCCAGCAACCATCGGGGGGGGGGCACAGATGAGCAGTTCTTC,CASNHRGGGTDEQFF
.,TRBD1,TRBJ1-2,TRBV5-1,TGCGCCAGCAGCTTGGCAGGGGGGTTGGACGGAGAGTATGGCTACACCTTC,CASSLAGGLDGEYGYTF
.,TRBD2,TRBJ2-3,TRBV2,TGTGCCAGTCCGCTACTAGCGGGGAACACAGATACGCAGTATTTT,CASPLLAGNTDTQYF
.,.,TRBJ1-6,TRBV7-9,TGTGCCAGCAGCTTATTCAGGGGATTCGGGAATTCACCCCTCCACTTT,CASSLFRGFGNSPLHF
.,.,TRBJ2-1,TRBV11-2,TGTGCCAGCAGCTTAGATCTCTCTAGCGTTGATGAGCAGTTCTTC,CASSLDLSSVDEQFF
.,TRBD2,TRBJ2-5,TRBV29-1,TGCAGCGTTGAAGCCTCCGGGGGGGGGAACCTACAAGAGACCCAGTACTTC,CSVEASGGGNLQETQYF
few,TRBD2,TRBJ2-1,TRBV24-1,TGTGCCACCAGCCTATGGGGGGGTGAGCAGTTCTTC,CATSLWGGEQFF
.,.,TRBJ2-3,TRBV7-8,TGTGCCAGCAGCTTAGCTCCGGGTATGAATACGCAGTATTTT,CASSLAPGMNTQYF
.,TRBD1,TRBJ1-1,TRBV28,TGTGCCAGCGCGCCCAACAGGGGGCTGGACACTGAAGCTTTCTTT,CASAPNRGLDTEAFF
many,TRBD2,TRBJ2-3,TRBV29-1,TGCAGCGTTGAACTAGCGGGGGGGAACACAGATACGCAGTATTTT,CSVELAGGNTDTQYF
.,TRBD1,TRBJ2-1,TRBV6-1,TGTGCCAGCAGTCCGGACAGGGGCGATGAGCAGTTCTTC,CASSPDRGDEQFF
few,TRBD1,TRBJ2-5,TRBV20-1,TGCAGTGCCAACAGGGGTATGATAGAGACCCAGTACTTC,CSANRGMIETQYF
.,.,TRBJ2-5,TRBV10-3,TGTGCCACTTGGACCGGGGGCAGCGGAGAGACCCAGTACTTC,CATWTGGSGETQYF
.,TRBD2,TRBJ2-1,TRBV29-1,TGCAGCGTTGTTGGACTAGCGGGTCAATCCTACAATGAGCAGTTCTTC,CSVVGLAGQSYNEQFF
many,TRBD2,TRBJ2-2,TRBV2,TGTGCCAGCCTTGCGGGGGGTTACACCGGGGAGCTGTTTTTT,CASLAGGYTGELFF